Only one count was recorded for the clone carrying this T cell receptor beta chain. The protocol was immunoSEQ multiplex PCR, while the TCRdb copy is restricted to in-frame clones and leaves out a portion. The table lists about 38,000 clones, roughly 91% of them singletons. The junction had 0 bases not matched to a gene; V was cut back by 1 base and J by 3 bases. Germline loops: CDR1 SGDLS, CDR2 YYNGEE. The CDR3 runs to 14 residues. This sample is drawn from a study of T cell changes during pregnancy in multiple sclerosis. The sequencing here drew on CD8+ T cells from peripheral blood mononuclear cells, taken in the third trimester of pregnancy. This clonotype was sampled from a female donor with multiple sclerosis, enrolled in a pregnancy study. The rearrangement joins TRBV9 to TRBJ2-5, with TRBD2 matching 10 bases. CDR3 protein: CASSVLAGEETQYF. CDR3 bases: TGTGCCAGCAGCGTACTAGCGGGGGAAGAGACCCAGTACTTC.